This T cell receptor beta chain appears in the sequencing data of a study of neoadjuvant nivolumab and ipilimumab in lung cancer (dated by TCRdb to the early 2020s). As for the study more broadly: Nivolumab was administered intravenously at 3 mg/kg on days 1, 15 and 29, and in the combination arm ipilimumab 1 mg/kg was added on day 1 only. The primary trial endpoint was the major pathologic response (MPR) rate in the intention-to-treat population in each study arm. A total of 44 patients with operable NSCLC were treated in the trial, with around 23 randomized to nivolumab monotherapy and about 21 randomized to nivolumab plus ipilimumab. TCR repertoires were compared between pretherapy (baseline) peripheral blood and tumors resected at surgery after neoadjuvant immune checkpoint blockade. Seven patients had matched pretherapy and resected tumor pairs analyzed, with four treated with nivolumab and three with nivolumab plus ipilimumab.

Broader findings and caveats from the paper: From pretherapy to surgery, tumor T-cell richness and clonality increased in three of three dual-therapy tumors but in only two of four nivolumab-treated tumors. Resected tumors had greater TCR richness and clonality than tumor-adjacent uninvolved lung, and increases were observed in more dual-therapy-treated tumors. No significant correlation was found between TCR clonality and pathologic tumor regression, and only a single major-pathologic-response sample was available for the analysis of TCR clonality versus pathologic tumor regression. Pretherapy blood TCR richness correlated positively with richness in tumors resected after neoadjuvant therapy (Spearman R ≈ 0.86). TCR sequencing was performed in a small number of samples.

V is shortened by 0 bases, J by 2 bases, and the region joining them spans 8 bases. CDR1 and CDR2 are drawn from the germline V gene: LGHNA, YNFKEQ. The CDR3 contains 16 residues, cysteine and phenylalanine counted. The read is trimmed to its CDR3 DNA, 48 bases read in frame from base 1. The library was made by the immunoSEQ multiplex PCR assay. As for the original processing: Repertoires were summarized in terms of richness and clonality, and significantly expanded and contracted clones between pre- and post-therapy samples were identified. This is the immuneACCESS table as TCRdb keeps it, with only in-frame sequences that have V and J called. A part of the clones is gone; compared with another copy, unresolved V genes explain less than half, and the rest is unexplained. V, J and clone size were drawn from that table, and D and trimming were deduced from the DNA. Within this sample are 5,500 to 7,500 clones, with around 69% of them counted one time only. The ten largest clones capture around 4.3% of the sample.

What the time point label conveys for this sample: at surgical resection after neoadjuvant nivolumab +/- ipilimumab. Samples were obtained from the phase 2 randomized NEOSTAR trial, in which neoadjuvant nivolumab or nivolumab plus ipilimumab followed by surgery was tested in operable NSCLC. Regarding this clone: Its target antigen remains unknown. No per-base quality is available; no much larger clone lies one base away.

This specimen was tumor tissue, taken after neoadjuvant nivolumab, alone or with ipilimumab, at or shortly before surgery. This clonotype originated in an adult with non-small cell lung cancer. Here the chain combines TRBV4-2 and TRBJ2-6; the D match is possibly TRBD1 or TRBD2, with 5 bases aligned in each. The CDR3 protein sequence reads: CASSQDGGTGANVLTF. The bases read TGTGCCAGCAGCCAAGATGGGGGAACTGGGGCCAACGTCCTGACTTTC.